The rows below give T cell receptor beta chains drawn from one sample of a study of spatial heterogeneity in lung cancer. TCRdb recomputed calls from the 5' RACE reads with MiXCR, one row per CDR3 protein. The table lists about 52,000 distinct CDR3 sequences, less than 9.5% of them singletons, with approximately 35% in the top ten. The source was PBMCs, collected at follow-up. The receptors originated from a female donor with early-stage non-small cell lung cancer. Each CDR3 is given with its conserved first and last residue. Each record gives: D gene, J gene, V gene, clone size, CDR3 DNA, CDR3 protein. D genes are given only for firm matches. Size values are once, few and many counts, or a class for expanded clones, and some rows have none.

TRBD1 TRBJ1-2 TRBV6-5 . TGTGCCAGCAGTTACTCGATTTACAGGGGGCTTAACTATGGCTACACCTTC CASSYSIYRGLNYGYTF
. TRBJ2-3 TRBV2 many TGTGCCAGCAGTGATTTTATTGCCGCAGATACGCAGTATTTT CASSDFIAADTQYF
TRBD1 TRBJ2-7 TRBV7-6 . TGTGCCAGCAGCCTCAGGACAGGGGGTCCCTACGAGCAGTACTTC CASSLRTGGPYEQYF
. TRBJ2-3 TRBV20-1 many TGCAGTGCTAGCGCACCTGCGACTCTCTGGGGCACAGATACGCAGTATTTT CSASAPATLWGTDTQYF
. TRBJ2-7 TRBV23-1 . TGCGCCAGCAGTCAGTACCTGAAGCAGCCCTACGAGCAGTACTTC CASSQYLKQPYEQYF
. TRBJ1-1 TRBV6-2/TRBV6-3 few TGTGCCAGCAGTTACCCGGGGTTTAGGGGCTATGAAGCTTTCTTT CASSYPGFRGYEAFF
. TRBJ1-1 TRBV12-3/TRBV12-4 many TGTGCCAGCAGGAATACAGGGAGGAAGGCTGAAGCTTTCTTT CASRNTGRKAEAFF
. TRBJ2-1 TRBV4-3 many TGCGCCAGCAGCCAAGAAGAGGGGGGGTACAATGAGCAGTTCTTC CASSQEEGGYNEQFF
. TRBJ1-1 TRBV4-3 . TGCGCCAGCAGCCAAGATCCTATCGGGGTAGGCACTGAAGCTTTCTTT CASSQDPIGVGTEAFF
. TRBJ2-1 TRBV11-2 few TGTGCCAGCAGCTCCGCCCTGGGGTCGTTCTTC CASSSALGSFF